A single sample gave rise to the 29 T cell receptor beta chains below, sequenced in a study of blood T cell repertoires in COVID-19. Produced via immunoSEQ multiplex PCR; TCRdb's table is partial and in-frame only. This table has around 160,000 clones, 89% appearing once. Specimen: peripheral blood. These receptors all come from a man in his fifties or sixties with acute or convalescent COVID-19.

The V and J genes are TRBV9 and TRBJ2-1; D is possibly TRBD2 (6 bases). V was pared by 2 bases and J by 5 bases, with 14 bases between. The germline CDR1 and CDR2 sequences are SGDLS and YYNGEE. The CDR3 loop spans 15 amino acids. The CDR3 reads CASSVRTGGDNEQFF. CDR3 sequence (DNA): TGTGCCAGCAGCGTCAGGACTGGCGGGGACAATGAGCAGTTCTTC.

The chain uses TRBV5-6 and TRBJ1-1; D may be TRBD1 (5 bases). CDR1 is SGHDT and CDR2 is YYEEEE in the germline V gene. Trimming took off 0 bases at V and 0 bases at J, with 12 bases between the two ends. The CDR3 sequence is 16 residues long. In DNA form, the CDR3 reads TGTGCCAGCAGCTTGGACGACAGTTTCATGAACACTGAAGCTTTCTTT. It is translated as CASSLDDSFMNTEAFF. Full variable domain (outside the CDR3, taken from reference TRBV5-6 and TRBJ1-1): DAGVTQSPTHLIKTRGQQVTLRCSPKSGHDTVSWYQQALGQGPQFIFQYYEEEERQRGNFPDRFSGHQFPNYSSELNVNALLLGDSALYLCASSLDDSFMNTEAFFGQGTRLTVV.

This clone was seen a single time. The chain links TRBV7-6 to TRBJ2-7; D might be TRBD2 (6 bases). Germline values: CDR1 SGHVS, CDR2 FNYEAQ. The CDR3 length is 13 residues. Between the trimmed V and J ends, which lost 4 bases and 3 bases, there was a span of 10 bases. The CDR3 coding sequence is TGTGCCAGCAGCTCCGACGGGGGCTACGAGCAGTACTTC. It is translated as CASSSDGGYEQYF.

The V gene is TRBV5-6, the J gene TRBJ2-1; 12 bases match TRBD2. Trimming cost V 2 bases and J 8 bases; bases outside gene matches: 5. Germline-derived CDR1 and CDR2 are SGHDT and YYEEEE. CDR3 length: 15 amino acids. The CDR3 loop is CASSFLLAGGHEQFF. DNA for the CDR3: TGTGCCAGCAGCTTTTTACTAGCGGGGGGTCATGAGCAGTTCTTC. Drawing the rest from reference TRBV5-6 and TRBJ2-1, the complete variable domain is DAGVTQSPTHLIKTRGQQVTLRCSPKSGHDTVSWYQQALGQGPQFIFQYYEEEERQRGNFPDRFSGHQFPNYSSELNVNALLLGDSALYLCASSFLLAGGHEQFFGPGTRLTVL.

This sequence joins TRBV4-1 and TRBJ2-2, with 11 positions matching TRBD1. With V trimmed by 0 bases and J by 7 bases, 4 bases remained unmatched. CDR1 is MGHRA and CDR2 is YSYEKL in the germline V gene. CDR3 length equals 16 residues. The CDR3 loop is CASSQDRDRGDGELFF. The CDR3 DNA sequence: TGCGCCAGCAGCCAAGATCGGGACAGGGGGGACGGGGAGCTGTTTTTT.

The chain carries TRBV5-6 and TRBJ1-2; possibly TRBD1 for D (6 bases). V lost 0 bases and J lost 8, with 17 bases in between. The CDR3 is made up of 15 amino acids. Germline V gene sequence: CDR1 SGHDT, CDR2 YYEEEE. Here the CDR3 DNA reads TGTGCCAGCAGCTTGGTCGAGCACAGGGCTGGGGGCTACACCTTC. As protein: CASSLVEHRAGGYTF. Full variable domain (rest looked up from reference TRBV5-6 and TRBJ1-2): DAGVTQSPTHLIKTRGQQVTLRCSPKSGHDTVSWYQQALGQGPQFIFQYYEEEERQRGNFPDRFSGHQFPNYSSELNVNALLLGDSALYLCASSLVEHRAGGYTFGSGTRLTVV.

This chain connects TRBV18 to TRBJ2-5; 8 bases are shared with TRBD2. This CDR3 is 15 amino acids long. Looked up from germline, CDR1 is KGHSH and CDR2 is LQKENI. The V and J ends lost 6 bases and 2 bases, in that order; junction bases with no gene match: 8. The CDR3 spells CASSPRAGVQETQYF. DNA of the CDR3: TGTGCCAGCTCCCCTAGAGCGGGGGTACAAGAGACCCAGTACTTC.

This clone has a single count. Here the CDR3 reads CAIRAEGGNQPQHF. CDR3 sequence (DNA): TGTGCCATCAGGGCCGAAGGAGGCAATCAGCCCCAGCATTTT. The V call is TRBV10-3, the J call TRBJ1-5; D not resolved. The CDR3 has 14 residues. With 6 bases removed from V and 2 bases from J, the gap between germline ends came to 11 bases. CDR1 ENHRY and CDR2 SYGVKD come from the germline V gene.

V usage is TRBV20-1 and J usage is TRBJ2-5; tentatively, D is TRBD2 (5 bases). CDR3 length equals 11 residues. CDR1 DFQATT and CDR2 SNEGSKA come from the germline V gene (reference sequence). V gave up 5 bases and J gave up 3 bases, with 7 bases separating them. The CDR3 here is CSAQRKETQYF. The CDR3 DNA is TGCAGTGCTCAGCGGAAAGAGACCCAGTACTTC.

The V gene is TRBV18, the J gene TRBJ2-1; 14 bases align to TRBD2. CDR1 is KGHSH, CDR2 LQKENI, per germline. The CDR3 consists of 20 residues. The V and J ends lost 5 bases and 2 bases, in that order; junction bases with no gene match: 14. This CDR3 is CASSTISGTSGGNTYNEQFF. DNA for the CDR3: TGTGCCAGCTCAACCATTTCCGGGACTAGCGGGGGCAACACCTACAATGAGCAGTTCTTC.

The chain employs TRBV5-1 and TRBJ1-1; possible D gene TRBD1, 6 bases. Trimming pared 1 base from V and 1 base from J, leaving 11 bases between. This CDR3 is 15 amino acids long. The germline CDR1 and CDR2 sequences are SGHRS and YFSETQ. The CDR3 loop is CASSLIKGENTEAFF. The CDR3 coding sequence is TGCGCCAGCAGCTTGATTAAGGGGGAGAACACTGAAGCTTTCTTT.

In DNA form, the CDR3 reads TGTGCTAGTGGCCCAGGGGGTGGCAATCAGCCCCAGCATTTT. Translation gives CASGPGGGNQPQHF. The chain joins TRBV12-5 to TRBJ1-5, with TRBD1 matching over 7 bases. Germline loops: CDR1 LGHNT, CDR2 FRNRAP. V was clipped by 6 bases and J by 2 bases; unmatched bases: 4. The CDR3 runs to 14 residues.

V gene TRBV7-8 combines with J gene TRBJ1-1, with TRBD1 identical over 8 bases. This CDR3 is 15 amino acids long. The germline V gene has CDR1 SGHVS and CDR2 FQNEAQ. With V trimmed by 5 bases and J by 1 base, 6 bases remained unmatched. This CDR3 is CASSRRTGPNTEAFF. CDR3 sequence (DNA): TGTGCCAGCAGCAGAAGGACAGGGCCGAACACTGAAGCTTTCTTT.

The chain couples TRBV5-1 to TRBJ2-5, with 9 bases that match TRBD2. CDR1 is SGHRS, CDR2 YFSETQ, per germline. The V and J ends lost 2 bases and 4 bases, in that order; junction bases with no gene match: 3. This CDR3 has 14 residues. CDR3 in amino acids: CASSFSGGSETQYF. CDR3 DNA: TGCGCCAGCAGCTTTAGCGGGGGCTCAGAGACCCAGTACTTC.

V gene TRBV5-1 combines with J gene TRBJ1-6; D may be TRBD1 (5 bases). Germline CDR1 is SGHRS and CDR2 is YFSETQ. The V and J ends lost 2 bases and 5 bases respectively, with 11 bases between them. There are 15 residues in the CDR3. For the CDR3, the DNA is TGCGCCAGCAGCTTAGACAGTATCGATAATTCACCCCTCCACTTT. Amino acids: CASSLDSIDNSPLHF. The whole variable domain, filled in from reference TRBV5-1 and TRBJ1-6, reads KAGVTQTPRYLIKTRGQQVTLSCSPISGHRSVSWYQQTPGQGLQFLFEYFSETQRNKGNFPGRFSGRQFSNSRSEMNVSTLELGDSALYLCASSLDSIDNSPLHFGNGTRLTVT.

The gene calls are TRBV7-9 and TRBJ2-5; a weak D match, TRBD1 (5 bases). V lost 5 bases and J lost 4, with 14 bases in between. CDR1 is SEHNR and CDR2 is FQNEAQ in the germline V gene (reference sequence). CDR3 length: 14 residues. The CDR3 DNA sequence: TGTGCCAGCAGCGTATTTCAGGGTTTAGAGACCCAGTACTTC. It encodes CASSVFQGLETQYF.

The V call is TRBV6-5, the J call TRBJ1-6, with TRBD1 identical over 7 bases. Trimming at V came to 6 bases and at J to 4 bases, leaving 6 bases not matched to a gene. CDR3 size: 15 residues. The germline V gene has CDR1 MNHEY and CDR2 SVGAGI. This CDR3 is CASRGGTEYNSPLHF. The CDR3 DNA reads TGTGCCAGCAGAGGGGGGACAGAGTATAATTCACCCCTCCACTTT.

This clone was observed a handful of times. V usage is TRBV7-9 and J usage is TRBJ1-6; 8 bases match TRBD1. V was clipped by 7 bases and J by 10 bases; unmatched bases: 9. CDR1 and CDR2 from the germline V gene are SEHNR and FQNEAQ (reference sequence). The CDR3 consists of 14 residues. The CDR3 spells CASIPDRDGSPLHF. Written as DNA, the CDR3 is TGTGCCAGCATCCCGGACAGGGACGGCTCACCCCTCCACTTT.

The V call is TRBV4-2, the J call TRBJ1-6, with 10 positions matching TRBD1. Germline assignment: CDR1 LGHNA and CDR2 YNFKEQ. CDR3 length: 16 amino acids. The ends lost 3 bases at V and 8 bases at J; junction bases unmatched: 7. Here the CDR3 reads CASSHDRGQVHSPLHF. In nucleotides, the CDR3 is TGTGCCAGCAGCCACGACAGGGGGCAAGTTCATTCACCCCTCCACTTT.

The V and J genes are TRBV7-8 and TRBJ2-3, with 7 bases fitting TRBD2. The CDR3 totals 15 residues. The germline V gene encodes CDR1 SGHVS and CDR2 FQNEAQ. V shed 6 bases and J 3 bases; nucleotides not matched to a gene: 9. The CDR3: CASSFMGGRTDTQYF. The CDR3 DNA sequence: TGTGCCAGCAGTTTTATGGGGGGGAGGACAGATACGCAGTATTTT.

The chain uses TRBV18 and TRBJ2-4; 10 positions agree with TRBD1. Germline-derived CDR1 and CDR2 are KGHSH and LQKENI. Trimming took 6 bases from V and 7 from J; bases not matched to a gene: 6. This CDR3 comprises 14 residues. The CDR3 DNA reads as TGTGCCAGCTCCGGGACAGGGGTAGAGAACATTCAGTACTTC. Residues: CASSGTGVENIQYF. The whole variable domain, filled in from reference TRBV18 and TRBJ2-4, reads NAGVMQNPRHLVRRRGQEARLRCSPMKGHSHVYWYRQLPEEGLKFMVYLQKENIIDESGMPKERFSAEFPKEGPSILRIQQVVRGDSAAYFCASSGTGVENIQYFGAGTRLSVL.

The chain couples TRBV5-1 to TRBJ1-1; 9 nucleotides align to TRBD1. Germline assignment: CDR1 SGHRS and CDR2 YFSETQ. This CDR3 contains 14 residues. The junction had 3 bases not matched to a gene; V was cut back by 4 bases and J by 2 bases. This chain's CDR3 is CASSMGQGNTEAFF. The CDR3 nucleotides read TGCGCCAGCAGCATGGGACAGGGTAACACTGAAGCTTTCTTT.

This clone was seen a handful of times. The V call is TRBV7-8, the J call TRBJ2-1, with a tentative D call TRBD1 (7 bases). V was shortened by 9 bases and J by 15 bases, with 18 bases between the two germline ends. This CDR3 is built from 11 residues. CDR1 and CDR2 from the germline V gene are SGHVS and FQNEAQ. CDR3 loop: CASSNHRGGFF. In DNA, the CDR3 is TGTGCCAGTAGCAACCACAGGGGAGGGTTCTTC.

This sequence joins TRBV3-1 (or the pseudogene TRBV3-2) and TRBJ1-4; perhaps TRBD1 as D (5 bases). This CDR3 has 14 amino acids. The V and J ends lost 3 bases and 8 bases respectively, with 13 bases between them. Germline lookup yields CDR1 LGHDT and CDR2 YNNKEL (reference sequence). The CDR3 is CASSHPGVGEKLFF. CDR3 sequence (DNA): TGTGCCAGCAGCCATCCGGGGGTTGGGGAAAAACTGTTTTTT.

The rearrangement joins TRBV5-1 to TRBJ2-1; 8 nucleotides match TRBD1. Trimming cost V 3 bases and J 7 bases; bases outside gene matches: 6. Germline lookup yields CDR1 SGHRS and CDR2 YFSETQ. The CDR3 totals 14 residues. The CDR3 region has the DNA TGCGCCAGCAGCTCACTACAGGGGGATAATGAGCAGTTCTTC. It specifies CASSSLQGDNEQFF.

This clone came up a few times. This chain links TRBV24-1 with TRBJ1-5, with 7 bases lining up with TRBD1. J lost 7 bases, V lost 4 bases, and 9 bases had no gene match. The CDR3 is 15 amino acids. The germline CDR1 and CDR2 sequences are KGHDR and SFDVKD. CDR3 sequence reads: CATSDSRGLWQPQHF. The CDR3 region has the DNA TGTGCCACCAGTGACTCGAGGGGGCTTTGGCAGCCCCAGCATTTT.

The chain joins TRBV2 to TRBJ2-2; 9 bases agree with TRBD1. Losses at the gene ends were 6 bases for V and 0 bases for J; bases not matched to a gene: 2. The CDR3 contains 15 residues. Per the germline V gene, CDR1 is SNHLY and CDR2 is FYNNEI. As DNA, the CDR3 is TGTGCCAGCAGGAGACAGGGGGCGAACACCGGGGAGCTGTTTTTT. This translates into CASRRQGANTGELFF.

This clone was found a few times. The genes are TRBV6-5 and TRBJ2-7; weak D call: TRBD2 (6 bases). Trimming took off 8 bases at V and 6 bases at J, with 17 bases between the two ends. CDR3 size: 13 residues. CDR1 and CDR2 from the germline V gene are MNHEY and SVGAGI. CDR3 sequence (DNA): TGTGCCAGCCACTTGGAGGGGAAGAGCGAGCAGTACTTC. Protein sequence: CASHLEGKSEQYF.

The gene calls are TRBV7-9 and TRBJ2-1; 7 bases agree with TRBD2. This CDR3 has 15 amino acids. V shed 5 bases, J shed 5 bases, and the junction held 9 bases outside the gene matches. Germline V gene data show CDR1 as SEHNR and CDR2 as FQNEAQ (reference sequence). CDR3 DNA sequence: TGTGCCAGCAGCGTCGGCGGGGGTAGTAACAATGAGCAGTTCTTC. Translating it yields CASSVGGGSNNEQFF.